These 15 T cell receptor beta chains were all obtained from the same sample, sequenced in a study of beta chain features in type 1 diabetes. Study outcomes and limitations: In every one of the four CD4+ subsets, TCRB CDR3s were moderately but significantly shorter in Type 1 diabetes patients.

Expressed TCRB transcripts were sequenced because the isolated RNA had all been reverse transcribed beforehand. The data were produced by immunoSEQ multiplex PCR, yet TCRdb's version contains in-frame clones alone and is incomplete. The sample holds about 700,000 clones, about an eighth seen once. The antigens these receptors bind are not known. Material: naive CD4+ T cells from blood. The receptor set was obtained from a man younger than 30 with type 1 diabetes.

A few counts support this clone. This chain connects TRBV5-4 to TRBJ1-1; no clear D. With 5 bases removed from V and 1 base from J, the gap between germline ends came to 12 bases. CDR1 is SGHNT and CDR2 is YYREEE in the germline V gene (reference sequence). The CDR3 contains 14 residues. The CDR3 is CASRAGPENTEAFF. The CDR3 bases are TGTGCCAGCAGGGCCGGGCCGGAGAACACTGAAGCTTTCTTT.

V usage is TRBV30 and J usage is TRBJ2-7; 7 bases map to TRBD1. The CDR3 consists of 15 residues. Germline loops: CDR1 GTSNPN, CDR2 SVGIG (reference sequence). The ends lost 1 base at V and 1 base at J; junction bases unmatched: 7. CDR3 DNA: TGTGCCTGGAGTGCCCTGGGGACAGCGTCCTACGAGCAGTACTTC. Translating it yields CAWSALGTASYEQYF.

This chain joins TRBV28 and TRBJ2-7; a weak D match, TRBD1 (5 bases). Deletions cut 6 bases from V and 7 bases from J, with 7 bases between. Germline CDR1 reads MDHEN; CDR2 reads SYDVKM. The CDR3 contains 10 residues. CDR3 bases: TGTGCCAGCAGCCAGGGAGAGCAGTACTTC. Its protein product is CASSQGEQYF.

This chain connects TRBV30 to TRBJ1-1; D not resolved. V lost 1 base to trimming and J lost 6 bases, with 15 bases between them. Looked up from germline, CDR1 is GTSNPN and CDR2 is SVGIG (reference sequence). The CDR3 loop spans 14 amino acids. The DNA of the CDR3 is TGTGCCTGGAGTGCTACCGCGGGGTGGGCTGAAGCTTTCTTT. The encoded protein is CAWSATAGWAEAFF.

V and J are TRBV5-1 and TRBJ1-5; D is ambiguous. The germline V and J ends were trimmed by 0 bases and 5 bases, with 9 bases remaining between them. This CDR3 region has 14 residues. Germline V gives CDR1 SGHRS, CDR2 YFSETQ. The CDR3 nucleotides read TGCGCCAGCAGCTTGGGGTTTTCCGATCAGCCCCAGCATTTT. It specifies CASSLGFSDQPQHF.

The chain has TRBV30 and TRBJ2-2; D unresolved. CDR3 length: 14 amino acids. Trimming left V 0 bases short and J 4 bases short, with 9 bases between. The V gene's germline CDR1 is GTSNPN and CDR2 SVGIG (reference sequence). The CDR3 sequence: CAWSVLLTTGELFF. CDR3 sequence (DNA): TGTGCCTGGAGTGTACTCCTAACCACCGGGGAGCTGTTTTTT.

This clone was picked up a small number of times. V gene TRBV15 combines with J gene TRBJ1-6; D ambiguous. Germline assignment: CDR1 LNHNV and CDR2 YYDKDF (reference sequence). This CDR3 is built from 15 residues. Trimming took off 3 bases at V and 8 bases at J, with 14 bases between the two ends. For the CDR3, the DNA is TGTGCCACCAGCAGCGCGACCCGCGGGTATTCACCCCTCCACTTT. This gives the protein CATSSATRGYSPLHF.

The chain combines TRBV18 with TRBJ1-1; 8 nucleotides line up with TRBD1. V lost 6 bases to trimming and J lost 6 bases; unmatched junction nucleotides: 6. CDR1 is KGHSH and CDR2 is LQKENI in the germline V gene. The CDR3 length is 13 residues. In DNA form, the CDR3 reads TGTGCCAGCTCGCGTGAGGACAGGGCTGAAGCTTTCTTT. Its protein product is CASSREDRAEAFF.

This chain links TRBV27 with TRBJ2-1; 9 bases fit TRBD2. Trimming took 5 bases from V and 5 from J; bases not matched to a gene: 4. The CDR3 is 14 amino acids. Germline V gene lookup returns CDR1 MNHEY and CDR2 SMNVEV (reference sequence). The CDR3 sequence is CASSPERGDNEQFF. CDR3 nucleotides: TGTGCCAGCAGTCCAGAGCGGGGGGACAATGAGCAGTTCTTC.

About this clone itself: As the CDR3 is not closed by the conserved phenylalanine or tryptophan, this likely results from a read error. The chain combines TRBV18 with TRBJ2-7; D gene uncertain. CDR3 length: 11 residues. CDR1 and CDR2 (germline): KGHSH, LQKENI. V gave up 5 bases and J gave up 3 bases, with 5 bases separating them. The CDR3 DNA follows: TGTGCCAGCTCAGCGAACTACGAGCAGTACTTG. Translating gives CASSANYEQYL.

This clone has just a few counts. V usage is TRBV14 and J usage is TRBJ1-2; D is undetermined. Trimming stripped 0 bases from V and 6 bases from J, with 14 bases between. Germline values: CDR1 SGHDN, CDR2 FVKESK. The CDR3 is 15 residues long. CDR3 sequence (DNA): TGTGCCAGCAGCCAAGAGATCCGAAAGGCGGATGGCTACACCTTC. Encoded protein: CASSQEIRKADGYTF.

Here the CDR3 reads CATSRGTDTQYF. CDR3 nucleotides: TGTGCCACCAGCAGGGGCACAGATACGCAGTATTTT. The V gene is TRBV27, the J gene TRBJ2-3; TRBD1 is a possible D gene (5 bases). The CDR3 is 12 residues long. The V end was cut by 10 bases, the J end by 1 base, with 9 bases between. The germline V gene has CDR1 MNHEY and CDR2 SMNVEV (reference sequence).

The genes are TRBV6-1 and TRBJ2-1, with 8 bases aligning to TRBD1. The germline V gene has CDR1 MNHNS and CDR2 SASEGT. The CDR3 consists of 13 residues. Losses at the gene ends were 7 bases for V and 2 bases for J; bases not matched to a gene: 1. The CDR3 loop reads CASTGQAYNEQFF. CDR3 in DNA: TGTGCCAGCACGGGACAGGCCTACAATGAGCAGTTCTTC.

This clone was observed a handful of times. The rearrangement links TRBV4-1 to TRBJ2-5, with D perhaps matching TRBD1 or TRBD2 (5 bases each). Germline V lookup: CDR1 MGHRA, CDR2 YSYEKL. Trimming took off 4 bases at V and 3 bases at J, with 18 bases between the two ends. The CDR3 is 16 residues long. The CDR3 protein is CASSLLEGRSKETQYF. The CDR3 DNA sequence: TGCGCCAGCAGCCTCCTTGAGGGGCGGTCCAAAGAGACCCAGTACTTC.

V is TRBV5-4 and J is TRBJ2-1; a weak D match, TRBD1 (6 bases). CDR1 SGHNT and CDR2 YYREEE come from the germline V gene (reference sequence). The CDR3 extends over 17 amino acids. V gave up 2 bases and J gave up 5 bases, with 20 bases separating them. The CDR3 bases are TGTGCCAGCAGCTTTAACAGGGATCTTTCTGGGAACAATGAGCAGTTCTTC. As protein: CASSFNRDLSGNNEQFF.